The source of this T cell receptor beta chain is a study of OX40 agonist ivuxolimab in advanced cancers. Clones were read by immunoSEQ multiplex PCR, and TCRdb kept only the in-frame ones, dropping some. The sample consists of about 69,000 clones, roughly nine tenths of them appearing once. The J segment lost 4 bases and the V segment lost 4 bases, leaving 3 bases of the junction unmatched. The germline CDR1 and CDR2 sequences are MNHEY and SMNVEV (reference sequence). The CDR3 is 14 amino acids. The chain employs TRBV27 and TRBJ2-5, with 10 bases fitting TRBD1. The input for sequencing was CD4+ or CD8+ T cells sorted from blood, taken in a trial of the OX40 agonist ivuxolimab. This sequence was found in an adult with an advanced solid tumor such as melanoma, head and neck, liver or kidney cancer. The CDR3 DNA reads TGTGCCAGCAGTTCAGGGACAGGGGTAGAGACCCAGTACTTC. Protein product: CASSSGTGVETQYF.